The rows below give T cell receptor beta chains drawn from one sample of a study of shared clonotypes between healthy human individuals. Data came from immunoSEQ multiplex PCR; TCRdb stores just in-frame clones and leaves some out. The sample records 2 million to 2.5 million clones, roughly 94% being singletons. The sample consisted of naive CD4+ T cells sorted from blood. Every receptor here comes from a young man in good health. Both conserved end residues are part of each CDR3. Each record gives: V gene, D gene, clone size, J gene, CDR3 protein, CDR3 DNA. The D gene is left open where the match is weak. Clone size is not always given. Where it is, it says once, few, many or a class for expanded clones.

TRBV30	TRBD1	.	TRBJ1-4	CAWSPRDRANEKLFF	TGTGCCTGGAGTCCCCGGGACAGGGCTAATGAAAAACTGTTTTTT
TRBV13	TRBD2	once	TRBJ2-3	CASTPLAGAPKGTQYF	TGTGCCAGCACCCCGCTAGCGGGGGCCCCGAAAGGGACGCAGTATTTT
TRBV28	TRBD1	once	TRBJ2-2	CASRTGQYTGELFF	TGTGCCAGCAGAACGGGACAGTACACCGGGGAGCTGTTTTTT
TRBV11-2	.	.	TRBJ1-2	CASSRGLSAWGYTF	TGTGCCAGCAGCCGCGGCCTCTCGGCTTGGGGCTACACCTTC
TRBV2	.	.	TRBJ2-5	CASSGLVSSEETQYF	TGTGCCAGCAGTGGACTAGTGTCATCCGAAGAGACCCAGTACTTC
TRBV27	.	.	TRBJ1-5	CASSPRQYHQPQHF	TGTGCCAGCAGTCCCCGACAGTACCATCAGCCCCAGCATTTT
TRBV28	.	.	TRBJ1-1	CASRKQQGEAFF	TGTGCCAGCAGGAAACAGCAGGGGGAAGCTTTCTTT
TRBV9	TRBD1	.	TRBJ1-2	CASSPSGTGLGGYTF	TGTGCCAGCAGCCCTTCCGGGACAGGGCTTGGTGGCTACACCTTC
TRBV7-2	.	.	TRBJ1-5	CASSLAAGSNQPQHF	TGTGCCAGCAGCTTAGCGGCCGGTAGCAATCAGCCCCAGCATTTT
TRBV12-5	.	.	TRBJ1-2	CASAGGYYGYTF	TGTGCTAGTGCCGGGGGGTACTATGGCTACACCTTC
TRBV4-1	TRBD2	.	TRBJ2-1	CASSQAGIPGLVFNEQFF	TGCGCCAGCAGCCAAGCGGGGATTCCGGGACTAGTTTTCAATGAGCAGTTCTTC
TRBV6-4	TRBD2	.	TRBJ2-7	CASRDGTSGKIEQYF	TGTGCCAGCAGGGACGGGACTAGCGGTAAGATCGAGCAGTACTTC
TRBV29-1	.	.	TRBJ1-1	CSVWSGYTEAFF	TGCAGCGTATGGTCCGGCTACACTGAAGCTTTCTTT
TRBV2	.	once	TRBJ2-1	CASTQTSYNEQFF	TGTGCCAGCACCCAAACAAGCTACAATGAGCAGTTCTTC
TRBV30	TRBD2	.	TRBJ2-1	CAWSSGSAEQFF	TGTGCCTGGTCTAGCGGGAGCGCTGAGCAGTTCTTC
TRBV5-6	TRBD2	.	TRBJ2-5	CASSLSRGLAGGVDQYF	TGTGCCAGCAGCTTGTCTCGGGGACTAGCGGGAGGAGTTGACCAGTACTTC
TRBV29-1	TRBD2	.	TRBJ2-3	CSVKLAGGDTQYF	TGCAGCGTTAAACTAGCGGGGGGAGATACGCAGTATTTT
TRBV4-1	TRBD1	.	TRBJ2-7	CASSYPGQGVHEQYF	TGCGCCAGCAGTTACCCGGGACAGGGCGTCCACGAGCAGTACTTC
TRBV5-1	.	.	TRBJ2-7	CASSLGSAYEQYF	TGCGCCAGCAGCTTGGGATCGGCTTACGAGCAGTACTTC
TRBV14	TRBD2	.	TRBJ2-7	CASSRLAGLPYEQYF	TGTGCCAGCAGCCGACTAGCGGGGCTACCCTACGAGCAGTACTTC
TRBV7-9	.	.	TRBJ1-1	CASSRLRTEPNTEAFF	TGTGCCAGCAGCCGACTTCGGACAGAGCCGAACACTGAAGCTTTCTTT
TRBV10-1	.	once	TRBJ2-5	CASSAAGETQYF	TGCGCCAGCAGTGCGGCCGGGGAGACCCAGTACTTC
TRBV7-9	.	.	TRBJ2-2	CASSYLDTGELFF	TGTGCCAGCAGCTACCTGGACACCGGGGAGCTGTTTTTT
TRBV2	.	.	TRBJ2-5	CASRVGGTGSETQYF	TGTGCCAGCAGGGTCGGGGGAACGGGGTCCGAGACCCAGTACTTC
TRBV9	.	.	TRBJ1-1	CASSVTPPGDTEAFF	TGTGCCAGCAGCGTAACTCCCCCCGGGGACACTGAAGCTTTCTTT
TRBV10-2	.	.	TRBJ2-5	CASSEPGHLQETQYF	TGCGCCAGCAGTGAGCCTGGACACCTACAAGAGACCCAGTACTTC
TRBV5-8	.	.	TRBJ2-7	CASSPPSYEQYF	TGTGCCAGCAGCCCCCCCTCCTACGAGCAGTACTTC
TRBV28	.	.	TRBJ1-5	CASSLNPEQPQHF	TGTGCCAGCAGTTTAAATCCGGAGCAGCCCCAGCATTTT
TRBV4-1	.	few	TRBJ2-3	CASSQSTGPSSTDTQYF	TGCGCCAGCAGCCAGTCTACAGGGCCGTCTAGCACAGATACGCAGTATTTT
TRBV18	TRBD2	once	TRBJ2-7	CASSPIIGTSGYEQYF	TGTGCCAGCTCACCGATCATAGGGACTAGCGGATACGAGCAGTACTTC
TRBV6-6	.	.	TRBJ2-7	CASSYGGSYEQYF	TGTGCCAGCAGTTACGGAGGGTCCTACGAGCAGTACTTC
TRBV6-4	TRBD1	.	TRBJ2-3	CASRDTGGTDTQYF	TGTGCCAGCAGGGATACAGGGGGCACAGATACGCAGTATTTT
TRBV27	.	.	TRBJ2-7	CASSDFYEQYF	TGTGCCAGCAGCGATTTCTACGAGCAGTACTTC
TRBV18	TRBD2	once	TRBJ2-1	CASSPPTAGGTYNEQFF	TGTGCCAGCTCACCGCCGACAGCGGGAGGGACTTACAATGAGCAGTTCTTC
TRBV9	TRBD2	.	TRBJ2-1	CASSPKGLAGFYEQFF	TGTGCCAGCAGCCCAAAGGGCCTAGCGGGGTTCTATGAGCAGTTCTTC
TRBV29-1	TRBD1	.	TRBJ2-7	CSVAGTGTGYEQYF	TGCAGCGTAGCCGGGACAGGGACGGGCTACGAGCAGTACTTC
TRBV6-5	.	.	TRBJ1-1	CASRPPVGRNTEAFF	TGTGCCAGCAGGCCCCCCGTGGGCCGGAACACTGAAGCTTTCTTT
TRBV29-1	TRBD1	.	TRBJ2-7	CSVDGTGPYEQYF	TGCAGCGTTGATGGGACAGGGCCCTACGAGCAGTACTTC
TRBV6-5	TRBD1	.	TRBJ2-5	CASSRTGGVETQYF	TGTGCCAGCAGTCGGACAGGGGGCGTTGAGACCCAGTACTTC
TRBV11-2	.	once	TRBJ1-1	CASSLGIEAFF	TGTGCCAGCAGCTTAGGTATTGAAGCTTTCTTT
TRBV29-1	.	.	TRBJ2-2	CSVDRVGTGELFF	TGCAGCGTTGACAGGGTGGGCACCGGGGAGCTGTTTTTT
TRBV6-1	.	once	TRBJ2-6	CASKIAGAGANVLTF	TGTGCCAGCAAGATCGCCGGGGCTGGGGCCAACGTCCTGACTTTC
TRBV2	TRBD1	.	TRBJ2-5	CASRPGTGEETQYF	TGTGCCAGCAGGCCCGGGACAGGGGAAGAGACCCAGTACTTC
TRBV27	.	.	TRBJ2-7	CASSFLRTSYEQYF	TGTGCCAGCAGTTTCCTCCGGACAAGCTACGAGCAGTACTTC
TRBV29-1	.	.	TRBJ1-1	CSVDPGVNTEAFF	TGCAGCGTTGACCCCGGAGTGAACACTGAAGCTTTCTTT
TRBV30	.	.	TRBJ1-5	CAWSVTNGNQPQHF	TGTGCCTGGAGTGTAACGAACGGGAATCAGCCCCAGCATTTT
TRBV9	.	once	TRBJ1-4	CASSVAGTFATNEKLFF	TGTGCCAGCAGCGTAGCTGGAACCTTCGCAACTAATGAAAAACTGTTTTTT
TRBV5-4	.	.	TRBJ1-3	CASSFTGPGNTIYF	TGTGCCAGCAGCTTTACAGGGCCTGGAAACACCATATATTTT
TRBV6-1	.	once	TRBJ2-7	CASSRDGSYEQYF	TGTGCCAGCAGTCGGGACGGCTCCTACGAGCAGTACTTC
TRBV7-9	TRBD1	.	TRBJ1-6	CASSPDRVPSPLHF	TGTGCCAGCAGCCCTGACAGGGTTCCTTCACCCCTCCACTTT
TRBV7-3	.	.	TRBJ2-7	CASSLTSGYEQYF	TGTGCCAGCAGCCTCACTTCAGGGTACGAGCAGTACTTC
TRBV6-5	.	once	TRBJ1-6	CASSYMGGAYSPLHF	TGTGCCAGCAGTTACATGGGGGGCGCATATTCACCCCTCCACTTT
TRBV6-6	TRBD1	.	TRBJ1-1	CASSRQGGTEAFF	TGTGCCAGCAGTCGACAGGGGGGCACTGAAGCTTTCTTT
TRBV5-1	TRBD1	.	TRBJ1-5	CASSLEGASNQPQHF	TGCGCCAGCAGCTTGGAGGGGGCGAGTAATCAGCCCCAGCATTTT
TRBV30	TRBD1	.	TRBJ1-1	CAWETGANTEAFF	TGTGCCTGGGAGACAGGGGCGAACACTGAAGCTTTCTTT
TRBV27	.	.	TRBJ2-7	CASSARGDTKSSYEQYF	TGTGCCAGCAGTGCCCGGGGAGACACAAAAAGCTCCTACGAGCAGTACTTC